The 23 T cell receptor beta chains presented below share a single source sample, sequenced in a study of shared clonotypes between healthy human individuals. Assay: immunoSEQ multiplex PCR; the TCRdb copy retains only in-frame clones and omits some. The data hold around 330,000 clones, with less than 85% observed a single time. Sample: memory CD4+ T cells sorted from blood. Subset specified: CD45RA-negative fraction. All receptors come from a man aged 25 to 40 in good health.

The chain has TRBV2 and TRBJ2-5; the D gene is possibly TRBD2 (6 bases). The CDR3 extends over 12 amino acids. Trimming cost V 8 bases and J 3 bases, with 10 bases left between them. Germline V gene sequence: CDR1 SNHLY, CDR2 FYNNEI. CDR3 nucleotide sequence: TGTGCCAGCGAGGGACTTAAAGAGACCCAGTACTTC. Translated, it gives CASEGLKETQYF.

This chain links TRBV28 with TRBJ2-1, with 7 bases aligning to TRBD2. The CDR3 contains 15 residues. The trim removed 2 bases at V and 0 bases at J, leaving 1 base unmatched. CDR1 is MDHEN, CDR2 SYDVKM, per germline. This CDR3 is CASSLGEGSYNEQFF. The DNA of the CDR3 is TGTGCCAGCAGTTTAGGGGAGGGCTCCTACAATGAGCAGTTCTTC.

In the case of this clone: The sample carries other DNA sequences with the same CDR3. The chain employs TRBV28 and TRBJ2-1; D is unclear. V dropped 5 bases and J dropped 5 bases, with 4 bases sitting between them. Germline CDR1 and CDR2: MDHEN and SYDVKM. The CDR3 covers 11 residues. The CDR3 DNA reads as TGTGCCAGCAGTGGCAACAATGAGCAGTTCTTC. It codes for CASSGNNEQFF.

The chain joins TRBV9 to TRBJ2-5; D is perhaps TRBD1 (6 bases). The germline V gene has CDR1 SGDLS and CDR2 YYNGEE. This CDR3 spans 12 amino acids. Trimming left V 4 bases short and J 3 bases short, with 7 bases between. CDR3 in DNA: TGTGCCAGCAGCCCAGGGGAAGAGACCCAGTACTTC. It translates to CASSPGEETQYF.

The chain carries TRBV7-8 and TRBJ1-3; weak D call: TRBD1 (5 bases). CDR1 and CDR2 (germline): SGHVS, FQNEAQ. This CDR3 contains 17 residues. V lost 3 bases and J 0 bases, leaving 15 bases between the germline ends. The CDR3 loop reads CASSFDHGARSGNTIYF. In nucleotides, the CDR3 is TGTGCCAGCAGCTTTGATCATGGGGCCCGCTCTGGAAACACCATATATTTT.

Remarks on this clone: The same CDR3 arises from other DNA sequences in this sample as well. The V gene is TRBV11-3, the J gene TRBJ2-1, with 8 bases identical to TRBD2. Germline trimming cut 5 bases from V and 4 bases from J; bases unmatched to any gene: 7. Germline CDR1 is SGHNT and CDR2 is YENEEA. This CDR3 contains 15 residues. The CDR3 DNA follows: TGTGCCAGCAGCCCCCGCCTAGCGGGTTACAATGAGCAGTTCTTC. Amino acid sequence: CASSPRLAGYNEQFF.

The chain recombines TRBV11-2 with TRBJ2-1; D is possibly TRBD1 or TRBD2 (5 bases each). Germline lookup yields CDR1 SGHAT and CDR2 FQNNGV. Trimming left V 5 bases short and J 4 bases short, with 18 bases between. The CDR3 has 16 amino acids. The CDR3 DNA reads as TGTGCCAGCAGCCAGCTCCGGGGCAGGCCGTACAATGAGCAGTTCTTC. This encodes CASSQLRGRPYNEQFF. Drawing the rest from reference TRBV11-2 and TRBJ2-1, the complete variable domain is EAGVAQSPRYKIIEKRQSVAFWCNPISGHATLYWYQQILGQGPKLLIQFQNNGVVDDSQLPKDRFSAERLKGVDSTLKIQPAKLEDSAVYLCASSQLRGRPYNEQFFGPGTRLTVL.

This clone has just a few counts. The chain carries TRBV5-1 and TRBJ1-3; D not resolved. This CDR3 region has 15 residues. CDR1 and CDR2 from the germline V gene are SGHRS and YFSETQ. V was clipped by 2 bases and J by 4 bases, with 13 bases between them. The CDR3 loop is CASSLNPTGGNTIYF. For the CDR3, the DNA is TGCGCCAGCAGCTTAAATCCCACGGGAGGAAACACCATATATTTT.

This clone was picked up a small number of times. The gene calls are TRBV5-1 and TRBJ2-5, with D perhaps matching TRBD1 (5 bases). Germline V lookup: CDR1 SGHRS, CDR2 YFSETQ. The CDR3 loop spans 15 amino acids. The V end was cut by 0 bases, the J end by 1 base, with 10 bases between. CDR3 nucleotide sequence: TGCGCCAGCAGCTTGGGTGGGCAGGGCCAAGAGACCCAGTACTTC. Translated: CASSLGGQGQETQYF.

A note on this clone: Other DNA sequences in the same sample also yield this CDR3. The V call is TRBV14, the J call TRBJ1-2; no firm D call. This CDR3 has 13 amino acids. Germline V lookup: CDR1 SGHDN, CDR2 FVKESK. Trimming took off 1 base at V and 5 bases at J, with 8 bases between the two ends. The CDR3 spells CASSQGLQYGYTF. CDR3 sequence (DNA): TGTGCCAGCAGCCAAGGCCTACAGTATGGCTACACCTTC.

V gene TRBV11-3 combines with J gene TRBJ2-3; TRBD2 agrees at 13 bases. Germline trimming cut 5 bases from V and 5 bases from J; bases unmatched to any gene: 7. From germline, CDR1 is SGHNT and CDR2 YENEEA. There are 16 residues in the CDR3. This chain's CDR3 is CASSRTSGRGQDTQYF. DNA of the CDR3: TGTGCCAGCAGCCGCACTAGCGGGAGGGGTCAAGATACGCAGTATTTT.

V and J are TRBV19 and TRBJ1-1; 8 positions match TRBD1. J was trimmed by 4 bases and V by 3 bases; bases with no gene match: 1. Germline assignment: CDR1 LNHDA and CDR2 SQIVND (reference sequence). The CDR3 covers 13 residues. The CDR3 here is CASSMGQATEAFF. The CDR3 DNA is TGTGCCAGTAGTATGGGACAGGCCACTGAAGCTTTCTTT.

The V call is TRBV5-1, the J call TRBJ2-5; D is ambiguous. V lost 2 bases, J lost 2 bases, and 7 bases lay in between. CDR1 is SGHRS and CDR2 is YFSETQ in the germline V gene. The CDR3 length is 13 residues. The CDR3 sequence: CASSFGVQETQYF. CDR3 DNA sequence: TGCGCCAGCAGCTTTGGGGTACAAGAGACCCAGTACTTC.

The chain recombines TRBV28 with TRBJ2-7; 11 nucleotides line up with TRBD2. Germline loops: CDR1 MDHEN, CDR2 SYDVKM. V gave up 4 bases and J gave up 5 bases; unmatched junction bases: 7. The CDR3 loop spans 15 amino acids. The CDR3 reads CASSSVSGRADEQYF. DNA for the CDR3: TGTGCCAGCAGTTCCGTTAGCGGGAGGGCCGACGAGCAGTACTTC.

The rearrangement links TRBV5-1 to TRBJ2-2, with TRBD2 matching over 7 bases. The CDR3 totals 14 residues. The germline CDR1 and CDR2 sequences are SGHRS and YFSETQ. The trim removed 4 bases at V and 7 bases at J, leaving 7 bases unmatched. The CDR3, as DNA: TGCGCCAGCAGCGGGGCGGGAGAAGTCGGGGAGCTGTTTTTT. Protein product: CASSGAGEVGELFF.

This clone showed up many times. The chain combines TRBV5-1 with TRBJ2-6; D is undetermined. The germline V gene encodes CDR1 SGHRS and CDR2 YFSETQ. V lost 0 bases and J lost 8, with 9 bases in between. The CDR3 is 14 amino acids. In DNA, the CDR3 is TGCGCCAGCAGCTTGGCCTTAGGGACCAACGTCCTGACTTTC. Its translation: CASSLALGTNVLTF. Full variable domain (outside the CDR3, taken from reference TRBV5-1 and TRBJ2-6): KAGVTQTPRYLIKTRGQQVTLSCSPISGHRSVSWYQQTPGQGLQFLFEYFSETQRNKGNFPGRFSGRQFSNSRSEMNVSTLELGDSALYLCASSLALGTNVLTFGAGSRLTVL.

The J gene is TRBJ1-1, the V gene TRBV10-2; D is ambiguous. Germline CDR1 reads WSHSY; CDR2 reads SAAADI. The CDR3 is 13 amino acids. Between the trimmed V and J ends, which lost 6 bases and 6 bases, there was a span of 14 bases. The CDR3: CASSERGGAEAFF. In nucleotides, the CDR3 is TGCGCCAGCAGCGAACGGGGTGGCGCTGAAGCTTTCTTT.

This clone has more than one count but fewer than ten. The rearrangement joins TRBV7-2 to TRBJ1-1; no clear D gene. The CDR3 consists of 11 residues. V gave up 3 bases and J gave up 6 bases, with 5 bases separating them. CDR1 is SGHTA, CDR2 FQGNSA, per germline. The CDR3 nucleotides are TGTGCCAGCAGCTTCTTCTCTGAAGCTTTCTTT. As protein: CASSFFSEAFF.

CDR3 amino acids: CASRTPLNGAFF. The CDR3 coding sequence is TGTGCCAGCAGGACCCCCTTGAACGGGGCTTTCTTT. This chain uses TRBV6-1 with TRBJ1-1; D ambiguous. Trimming left V 6 bases short and J 11 bases short, with 16 bases between. There are 12 residues in the CDR3. Germline V gene lookup returns CDR1 MNHNS and CDR2 SASEGT.

V usage is TRBV9 and J usage is TRBJ2-2; D is uncertain. The V gene's germline CDR1 is SGDLS and CDR2 YYNGEE. CDR3 length: 16 residues. Trimming removed 0 bases at V and 3 bases at J, with 12 bases between. The CDR3: CASSVVGQAYTGELFF. DNA for the CDR3: TGTGCCAGCAGCGTAGTGGGCCAGGCCTACACCGGGGAGCTGTTTTTT.

This clone appeared a few times. Distinct nucleotide sequences in the sample also encode this CDR3. This chain joins TRBV6-1 and TRBJ2-7, with D possibly matching TRBD2 (6 bases). Trimming left V 2 bases short and J 0 bases short, with 8 bases between. This CDR3 is 14 amino acids long. CDR1 MNHNS and CDR2 SASEGT come from the germline V gene. DNA for the CDR3: TGTGCCAGCAGTGAATCGGGACTCTCCTACGAGCAGTACTTC. The encoded protein is CASSESGLSYEQYF.

This rearrangement joins TRBV27 to TRBJ2-1; 10 bases are a match to TRBD2. The ends lost 6 bases at V and 9 bases at J; junction bases unmatched: 11. CDR1 is MNHEY and CDR2 is SMNVEV in the germline V gene (reference sequence). The CDR3 sequence is 15 residues long. The CDR3 DNA follows: TGTGCCAGCAGCCGTAGCGGGAGGAACATCGGTGAGCAGTTCTTC. This sequence encodes CASSRSGRNIGEQFF.

The V and J genes are TRBV19 and TRBJ2-3, with TRBD1 matching over 11 bases. The trim removed 6 bases at V and 1 base at J, leaving 3 bases unmatched. This CDR3 is built from 15 residues. Germline values: CDR1 LNHDA, CDR2 SQIVND (reference sequence). CDR3: CASRRGQGGTDTQYF. As DNA, the CDR3 is TGTGCCAGTAGACGGGGACAGGGGGGCACAGATACGCAGTATTTT.